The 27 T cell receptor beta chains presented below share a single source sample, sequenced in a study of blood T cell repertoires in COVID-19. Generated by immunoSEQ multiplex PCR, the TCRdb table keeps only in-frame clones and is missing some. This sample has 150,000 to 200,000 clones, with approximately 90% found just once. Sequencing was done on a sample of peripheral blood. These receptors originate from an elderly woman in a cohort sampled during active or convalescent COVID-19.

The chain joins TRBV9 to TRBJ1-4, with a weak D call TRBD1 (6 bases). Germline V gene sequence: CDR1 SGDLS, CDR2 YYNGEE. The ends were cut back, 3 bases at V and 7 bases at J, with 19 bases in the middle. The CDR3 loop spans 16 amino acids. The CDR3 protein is CASSALSQGGGEKLFF. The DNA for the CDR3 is TGTGCCAGCAGCGCCCTCTCCCAGGGAGGGGGTGAAAAACTGTTTTTT.

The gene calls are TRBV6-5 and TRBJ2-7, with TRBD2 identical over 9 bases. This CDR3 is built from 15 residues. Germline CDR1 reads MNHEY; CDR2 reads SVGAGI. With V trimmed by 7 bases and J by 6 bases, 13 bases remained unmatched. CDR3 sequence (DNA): TGTGCCAGCAAACCGACTAGCGGCAGAGGATCCGAGCAGTACGTC. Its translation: CASKPTSGRGSEQYV.

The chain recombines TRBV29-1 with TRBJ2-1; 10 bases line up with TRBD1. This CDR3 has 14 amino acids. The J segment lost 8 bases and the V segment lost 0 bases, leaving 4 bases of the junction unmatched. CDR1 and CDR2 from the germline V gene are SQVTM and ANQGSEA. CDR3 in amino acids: CSVEDKGTGDEQFF. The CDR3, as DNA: TGCAGCGTTGAAGACAAAGGGACAGGGGATGAGCAGTTCTTC.

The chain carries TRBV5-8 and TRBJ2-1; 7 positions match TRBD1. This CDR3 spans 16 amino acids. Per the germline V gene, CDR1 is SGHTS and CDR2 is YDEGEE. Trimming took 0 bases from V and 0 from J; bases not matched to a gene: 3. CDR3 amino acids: CASSLDRDSSYNEQFF. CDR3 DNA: TGTGCCAGCAGCTTGGACAGGGACAGCTCCTACAATGAGCAGTTCTTC.

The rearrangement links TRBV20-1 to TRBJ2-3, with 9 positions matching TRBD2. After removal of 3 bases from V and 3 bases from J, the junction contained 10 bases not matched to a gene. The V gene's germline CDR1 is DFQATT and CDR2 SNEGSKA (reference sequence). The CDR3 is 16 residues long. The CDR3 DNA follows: TGCAGTGCTAGTGAGGCGGCTAGCGGGATTACAGATACGCAGTATTTT. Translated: CSASEAASGITDTQYF.

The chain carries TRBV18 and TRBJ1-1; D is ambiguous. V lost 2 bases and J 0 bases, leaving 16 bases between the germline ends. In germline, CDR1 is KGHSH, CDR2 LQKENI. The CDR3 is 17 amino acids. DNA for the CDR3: TGTGCCAGCTCACCATCCCCGAGGGCGGGATTGAACACTGAAGCTTTCTTT. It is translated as CASSPSPRAGLNTEAFF.

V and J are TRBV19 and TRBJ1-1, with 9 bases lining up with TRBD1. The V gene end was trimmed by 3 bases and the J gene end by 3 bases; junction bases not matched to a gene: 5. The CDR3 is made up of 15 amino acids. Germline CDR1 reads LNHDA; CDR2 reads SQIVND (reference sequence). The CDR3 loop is CASSIPGTGYTEAFF. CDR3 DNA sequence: TGTGCCAGTAGTATCCCCGGGACAGGGTACACTGAAGCTTTCTTT.

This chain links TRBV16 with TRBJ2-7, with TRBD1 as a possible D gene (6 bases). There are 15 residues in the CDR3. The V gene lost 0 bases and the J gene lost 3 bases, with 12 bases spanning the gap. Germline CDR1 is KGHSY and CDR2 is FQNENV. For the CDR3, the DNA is TGTGCCAGCAGCCAATCGCCGCAAGGGGGCTACGAGCAGTACGTC. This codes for CASSQSPQGGYEQYV.

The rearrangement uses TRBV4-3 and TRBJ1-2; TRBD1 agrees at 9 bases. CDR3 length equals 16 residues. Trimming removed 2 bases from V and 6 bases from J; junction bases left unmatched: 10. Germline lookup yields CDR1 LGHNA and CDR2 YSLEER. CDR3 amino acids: CASSQRRDRVTDGYTF. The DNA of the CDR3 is TGCGCCAGCAGCCAACGCCGGGACAGGGTAACCGATGGCTACACCTTC.

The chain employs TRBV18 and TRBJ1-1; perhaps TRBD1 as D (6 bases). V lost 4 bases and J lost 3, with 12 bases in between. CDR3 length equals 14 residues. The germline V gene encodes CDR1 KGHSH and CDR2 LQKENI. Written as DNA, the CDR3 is TGTGCCAGCTCACTAAGGGGGTTGGACACTGAAGCTTTCTTT. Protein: CASSLRGLDTEAFF.

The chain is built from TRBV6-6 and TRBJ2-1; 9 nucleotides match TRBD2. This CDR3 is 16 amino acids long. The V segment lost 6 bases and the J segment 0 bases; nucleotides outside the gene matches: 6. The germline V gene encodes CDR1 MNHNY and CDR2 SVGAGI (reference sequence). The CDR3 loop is CASSLAGPLSYNEQFF. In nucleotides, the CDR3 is TGTGCCAGCAGCCTAGCGGGGCCTCTCTCCTACAATGAGCAGTTCTTC.

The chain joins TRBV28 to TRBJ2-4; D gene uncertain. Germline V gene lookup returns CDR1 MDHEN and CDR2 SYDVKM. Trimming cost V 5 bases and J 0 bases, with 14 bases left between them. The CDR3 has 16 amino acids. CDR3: CASSGLGSLAKNIQYF. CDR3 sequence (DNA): TGTGCCAGCAGTGGCTTGGGCTCTCTAGCCAAAAACATTCAGTACTTC.

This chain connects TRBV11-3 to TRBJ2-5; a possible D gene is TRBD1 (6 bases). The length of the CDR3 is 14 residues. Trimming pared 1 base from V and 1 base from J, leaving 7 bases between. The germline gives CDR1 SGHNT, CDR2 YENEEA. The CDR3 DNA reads TGTGCCAGCAGCTTAGGAGGGGGCCAAGAGACCCAGTACTTC. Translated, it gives CASSLGGGQETQYF.

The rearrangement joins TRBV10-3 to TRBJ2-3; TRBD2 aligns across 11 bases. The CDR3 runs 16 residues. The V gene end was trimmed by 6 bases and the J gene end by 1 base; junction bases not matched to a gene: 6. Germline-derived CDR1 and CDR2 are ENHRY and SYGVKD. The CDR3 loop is CAISPPTSGGTDTQYF. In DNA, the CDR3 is TGTGCCATCAGCCCCCCGACTAGCGGGGGCACAGATACGCAGTATTTT.

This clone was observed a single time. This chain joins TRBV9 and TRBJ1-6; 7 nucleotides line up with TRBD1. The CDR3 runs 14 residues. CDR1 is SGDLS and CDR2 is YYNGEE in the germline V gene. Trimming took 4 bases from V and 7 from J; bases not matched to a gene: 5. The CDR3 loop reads CASSSTGWNSPLHF. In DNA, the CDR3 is TGTGCCAGCAGCTCGACAGGGTGGAATTCACCCCTCCACTTT. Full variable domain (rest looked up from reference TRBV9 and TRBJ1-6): DSGVTQTPKHLITATGQRVTLRCSPRSGDLSVYWYQQSLDQGLQFLIQYYNGEERAKGNILERFSAQQFPDLHSELNLSSLELGDSALYFCASSSTGWNSPLHFGNGTRLTVT.

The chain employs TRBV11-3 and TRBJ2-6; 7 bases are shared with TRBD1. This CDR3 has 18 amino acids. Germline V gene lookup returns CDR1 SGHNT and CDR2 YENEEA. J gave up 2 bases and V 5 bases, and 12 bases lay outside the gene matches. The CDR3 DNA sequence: TGTGCCAGCAGCCCGACTTACAGGGGAATTACTGGGGCCAACGTCCTGACTTTC. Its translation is CASSPTYRGITGANVLTF.

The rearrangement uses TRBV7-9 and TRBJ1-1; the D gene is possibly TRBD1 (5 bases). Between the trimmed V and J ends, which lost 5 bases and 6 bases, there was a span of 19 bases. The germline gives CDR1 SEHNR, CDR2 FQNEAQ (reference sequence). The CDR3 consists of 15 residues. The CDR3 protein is CASSHGGDIVPEAFF. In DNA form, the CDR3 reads TGTGCCAGCAGCCACGGGGGGGATATTGTCCCTGAAGCTTTCTTT.

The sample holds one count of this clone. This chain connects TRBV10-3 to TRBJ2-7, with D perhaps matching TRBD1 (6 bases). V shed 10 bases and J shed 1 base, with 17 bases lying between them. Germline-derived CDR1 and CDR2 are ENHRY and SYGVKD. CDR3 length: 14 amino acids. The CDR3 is CASVQGRGSYEQYF. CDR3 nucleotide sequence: TGTGCCAGCGTACAGGGACGAGGGTCCTACGAGCAGTACTTC.

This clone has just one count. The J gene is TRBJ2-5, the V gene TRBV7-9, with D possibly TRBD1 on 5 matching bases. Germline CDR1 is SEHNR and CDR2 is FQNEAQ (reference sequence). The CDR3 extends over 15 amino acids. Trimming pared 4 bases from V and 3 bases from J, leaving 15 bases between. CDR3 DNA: TGTGCCAGCAGCTCGCAGCGACAGCCAGAAGAGACCCAGTACTTC. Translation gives CASSSQRQPEETQYF.

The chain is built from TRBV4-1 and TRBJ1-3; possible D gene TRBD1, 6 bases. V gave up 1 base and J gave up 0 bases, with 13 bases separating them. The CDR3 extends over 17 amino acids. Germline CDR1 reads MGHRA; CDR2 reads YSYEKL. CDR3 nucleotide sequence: TGCGCCAGCAGCCAAGTACTTCGACAGGCCTCTGGAAACACCATATATTTT. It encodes CASSQVLRQASGNTIYF.

CDR3 protein: CASNQESYNEQFF. The CDR3 bases are TGTGCCAGCAACCAAGAGTCCTACAATGAGCAGTTCTTC. J is TRBJ2-1 and V is TRBV2; D is ambiguous. The germline V gene has CDR1 SNHLY and CDR2 FYNNEI. The V end lost 7 bases, the J end lost 1 base, and 8 bases lay between the germline ends. The CDR3 is made up of 13 amino acids.

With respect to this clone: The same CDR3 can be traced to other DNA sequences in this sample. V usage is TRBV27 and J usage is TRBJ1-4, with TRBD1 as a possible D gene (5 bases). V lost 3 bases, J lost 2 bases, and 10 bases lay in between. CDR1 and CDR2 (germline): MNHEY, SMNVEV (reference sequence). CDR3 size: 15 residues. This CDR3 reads CASSFSSGTNEKLFF. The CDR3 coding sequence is TGTGCCAGCAGTTTCTCATCAGGGACTAATGAAAAACTGTTTTTT.

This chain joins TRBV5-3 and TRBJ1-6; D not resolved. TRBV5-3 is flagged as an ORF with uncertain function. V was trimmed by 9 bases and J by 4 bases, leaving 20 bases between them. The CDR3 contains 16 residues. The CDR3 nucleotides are TGTGCCAAAACCCAGGTGGCAAGCCCTTATAATTCACCCCTCCACTTT. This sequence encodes CAKTQVASPYNSPLHF.

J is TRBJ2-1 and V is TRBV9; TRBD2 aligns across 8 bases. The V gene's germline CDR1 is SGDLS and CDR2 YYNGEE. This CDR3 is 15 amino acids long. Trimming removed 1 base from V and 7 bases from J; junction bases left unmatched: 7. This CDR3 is CASSVWSGGRNEQFF. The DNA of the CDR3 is TGTGCCAGCAGCGTATGGAGCGGGGGACGGAATGAGCAGTTCTTC.

The CDR3 DNA sequence: TGTGCCAGCAGCCCTAGAAACACCGGGGAGCTGTTTTTT. Its protein is CASSPRNTGELFF. The rearrangement joins TRBV28 to TRBJ2-2; D call uncertain. Looked up from germline, CDR1 is MDHEN and CDR2 is SYDVKM. The CDR3 has 13 amino acids. V was pared by 6 bases and J by 2 bases, with 7 bases between. The variable domain in full, completed from reference TRBV28 and TRBJ2-2, reads DVKVTQSSRYLVKRTGEKVFLECVQDMDHENMFWYRQDPGLGLRLIYFSYDVKMKEKGDIPEGYSVSREKKERFSLILESASTNQTSMYLCASSPRNTGELFFGEGSRLTVL.

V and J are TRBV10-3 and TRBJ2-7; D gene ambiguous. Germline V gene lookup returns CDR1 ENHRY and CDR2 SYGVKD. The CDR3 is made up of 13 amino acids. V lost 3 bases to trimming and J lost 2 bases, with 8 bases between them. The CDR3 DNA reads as TGTGCCATCAGTGATTTTGACACCTACGAGCAGTACGTC. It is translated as CAISDFDTYEQYV.

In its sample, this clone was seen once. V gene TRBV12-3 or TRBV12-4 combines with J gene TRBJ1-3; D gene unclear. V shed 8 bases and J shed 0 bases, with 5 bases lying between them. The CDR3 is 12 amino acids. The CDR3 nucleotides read TGTGCCAGCGCGGACTCTGGAAACACCATATATTTT. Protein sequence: CASADSGNTIYF.